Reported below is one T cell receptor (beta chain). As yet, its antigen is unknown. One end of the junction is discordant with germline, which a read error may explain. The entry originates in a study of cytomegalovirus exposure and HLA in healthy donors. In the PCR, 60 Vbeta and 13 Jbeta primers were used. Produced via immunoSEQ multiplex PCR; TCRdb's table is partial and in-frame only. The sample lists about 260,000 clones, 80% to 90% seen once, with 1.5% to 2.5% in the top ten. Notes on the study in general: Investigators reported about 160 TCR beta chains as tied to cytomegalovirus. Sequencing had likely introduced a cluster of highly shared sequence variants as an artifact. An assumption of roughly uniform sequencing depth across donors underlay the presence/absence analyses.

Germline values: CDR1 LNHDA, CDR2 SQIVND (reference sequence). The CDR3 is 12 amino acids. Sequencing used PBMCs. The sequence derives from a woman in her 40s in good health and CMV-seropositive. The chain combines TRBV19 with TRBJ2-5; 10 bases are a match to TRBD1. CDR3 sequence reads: CGRDRGQETQYF. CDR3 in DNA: TGCGGCCGGGACAGGGGACAAGAGACCCAGTACTTC. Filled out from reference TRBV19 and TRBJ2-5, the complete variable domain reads DGGITQSPKYLFRKEGQNVTLSCEQNLNHDAMYWYRQDPGQGLRLIYYSQIVNDFQKGDIAEGYSVSREKKESFPLTVTSAQKNPTAFYLCGRDRGQETQYFGPGTRLLVL.